This is a list of T cell receptor beta chains from one sample in a study of CD8 T cells in Susac syndrome. TCRdb itself ran the immunoSEQ multiplex PCR reads through MiXCR, one entry per CDR3 protein. The sample includes 130,000 or so distinct CDR3 sequences, roughly 95% of them seen just once. Sequenced input: CD4+ T cells from PBMCs. These receptors were collected from a human donor with Susac syndrome. Both conserved end residues are part of each CDR3. D genes are given only for firm matches. Size is stated for part of the rows, as once, few or many counts, or as a class when the clone is expanded.

j_call v_call clone_size d_call cdr3_aa cdr3_nt
TRBJ2-1 TRBV4-2 once TRBD2 CAVQREGGDNEQFF TGTGCCGTCCAGCGGGAGGGAGGGGACAATGAGCAGTTCTTC
TRBJ2-7 TRBV3-1 NA TRBD2 CASSQEGGSYEQYF TGTGCCAGCAGCCAAGAGGGGGGGTCCTACGAGCAGTACTTC
TRBJ1-2 TRBV20-1 NA NA CSARGGNYGYTF TGCAGTGCTAGAGGCGGGAACTATGGCTACACCTTC
TRBJ2-2 TRBV5-4 NA NA CASSFLGDIGELFF TGTGCCAGCAGCTTCCTGGGGGACATCGGGGAGCTGTTTTTT
TRBJ2-7 TRBV6-2/TRBV6-3 once TRBD1 CASKWTGSYEQYF TGTGCCAGCAAATGGACAGGCTCCTACGAGCAGTACTTC
TRBJ2-3 TRBV7-9 few TRBD2 CASSSSSGRDRNTQYF TGTGCCAGCAGCTCCTCTAGCGGGAGGGATCGGAATACGCAGTATTTT
TRBJ2-7 TRBV6-1 NA NA CASSEVLPAYYEQYF TGTGCCAGCAGTGAAGTCCTCCCGGCCTACTACGAGCAGTACTTC
TRBJ2-4 TRBV30 once TRBD2 CAWTSGAKNIQYF TGTGCCTGGACTAGCGGGGCCAAAAACATTCAGTACTTC
TRBJ2-1 TRBV4-2 NA TRBD2 CASSQVAGGTNEQFF TGTGCCAGCAGCCAAGTAGCGGGAGGTACCAATGAGCAGTTCTTC
TRBJ2-4 TRBV12-3/TRBV12-4 NA TRBD1 CASSLVSQGEAKNIQYF TGTGCCAGCAGTTTAGTCAGCCAGGGGGAAGCCAAAAACATTCAGTACTTC
TRBJ2-2 TRBV25-1 NA NA CASRSGPGIGELFF TGTGCCAGCAGATCAGGGCCGGGCATCGGGGAGCTGTTTTTT
TRBJ2-4 TRBV12-3/TRBV12-4 NA NA CASSPRGDIQYF TGTGCCAGCAGTCCACGGGGCGACATTCAGTACTTC
TRBJ2-7 TRBV3-1 NA NA CASSTQGSTEQYF TGTGCCAGCAGCACACAGGGTTCAACCGAGCAGTACTTC
TRBJ1-2 TRBV7-9 NA TRBD1 CASSLPRTGDYGYTF TGTGCCAGCAGCTTACCACGGACAGGGGACTATGGCTACACCTTC
TRBJ2-3 TRBV7-9 once TRBD2 CASSHSGAARTQYF TGTGCCAGCAGCCATAGCGGGGCAGCTAGAACGCAGTATTTT
TRBJ1-2 TRBV20-1 NA TRBD1 CSAQGQNIYGYTF TGCAGTGCCCAGGGACAGAATATCTATGGCTACACCTTC
TRBJ2-7 TRBV7-9 NA NA CASSPNHEQYF TGTGCCAGCAGCCCTAACCACGAGCAGTACTTC
TRBJ2-1 TRBV2 NA NA CASRSSATLLYNEQFF TGTGCCAGCCGTAGTTCGGCAACTCTCCTCTACAATGAGCAGTTCTTC
TRBJ2-5 TRBV6-6 NA TRBD2 CASKLRTSGQETQYF TGTGCCAGCAAACTTAGGACTAGCGGCCAAGAGACCCAGTACTTC
TRBJ1-1 TRBV7-2 NA NA CASSLVQGGTEAFF TGTGCCAGCAGCTTAGTGCAGGGCGGCACTGAAGCTTTCTTT
TRBJ2-3 TRBV29-1 NA TRBD1 CSGTTGGTDTQYF TGCAGCGGAACGACAGGGGGAACTGATACGCAGTATTTT
TRBJ2-1 TRBV3-1 NA NA CASSQAGLTYNEQFF TGTGCCAGCAGCCAAGCGGGACTTACCTACAATGAGCAGTTCTTC
TRBJ2-1 TRBV24-1 NA NA CATSDPGGSAGSYNEQFF TGTGCCACCAGTGATCCCGGCGGTAGCGCAGGCTCCTACAATGAGCAGTTCTTC
TRBJ1-2 TRBV7-2 NA NA CASSFAQGAKRYTF TGTGCCAGCAGCTTCGCACAGGGCGCTAAGCGCTACACCTTC
TRBJ1-1 TRBV30 NA TRBD1 CAWSSDRGGTEAFF TGTGCCTGGAGCAGCGACAGGGGAGGCACTGAAGCTTTCTTT
TRBJ2-4 TRBV28 NA NA CASSGRAVAKNIQYF TGTGCCAGCAGTGGTAGGGCTGTGGCCAAAAACATTCAGTACTTC
TRBJ2-1 TRBV3-1 NA TRBD2 CASSQGSGRNNEQFF TGTGCCAGCAGCCAAGGTAGCGGGAGGAACAATGAGCAGTTCTTC
TRBJ2-3 TRBV29-1 once NA CSVAVVNTDTQYF TGCAGCGTTGCAGTGGTAAACACAGATACGCAGTATTTT
TRBJ2-5 TRBV27 NA TRBD2 CASSSPGGTGETQYF TGTGCCAGCAGTTCCCCGGGGGGGACGGGGGAGACCCAGTACTTC
TRBJ2-1 TRBV5-6 NA NA CASRGGLGYNEQFF TGTGCCAGCAGGGGGGGTTTGGGCTACAATGAGCAGTTCTTC
TRBJ2-2 TRBV20-1 once NA CSARPSGTPLTGELFF TGCAGTGCTAGACCATCCGGGACTCCCTTAACCGGGGAGCTGTTTTTT
TRBJ1-5 TRBV6-2/TRBV6-3 NA NA CASGQPQHF TGTGCCAGCGGGCAGCCCCAGCATTTT
TRBJ2-7 TRBV5-1 NA TRBD2 CASSLGGGKARPSEQYF TGCGCCAGCAGCTTGGGGGGGGGAAAGGCACGACCGAGCGAGCAGTACTTC
TRBJ2-3 TRBV7-2 NA NA CASSLTRSDTQYF TGTGCCAGCAGCTTAACTCGTAGCGATACGCAGTATTTT
TRBJ2-1 TRBV5-1 NA TRBD1 CASSPDRGNEQFF TGCGCCAGCAGCCCGGACAGGGGCAATGAGCAGTTCTTC
TRBJ2-7 TRBV11-2 once TRBD1 CASSAGQASYEQYF TGTGCCAGCAGCGCGGGACAGGCCTCCTACGAGCAGTACTTC
TRBJ2-7 TRBV19 NA NA CASKPTRGEQYF TGTGCCAGTAAACCGACTAGGGGCGAGCAGTACTTC
TRBJ1-5 TRBV4-3 NA NA CASSQEWGAGAASNQPQHF TGCGCCAGCAGCCAAGAATGGGGGGCAGGGGCGGCGAGCAATCAGCCCCAGCATTTT
TRBJ2-3 TRBV20-1 NA TRBD1 CSAWDSHTSTDTQYF TGCAGTGCTTGGGACAGCCACACTAGCACAGATACGCAGTATTTT
TRBJ2-1 TRBV11-2 once NA CASSLLGGILEQFF TGTGCCAGCAGCTTACTTGGCGGGATCCTTGAGCAGTTCTTC